Below, 21 T cell receptor beta chains from the same sample are listed, as sequenced in a study of blood T cell repertoires in COVID-19. Produced via immunoSEQ multiplex PCR; TCRdb's table is partial and in-frame only. Here the sample spans tens of thousands of clones, more than 80% being singletons. Sequenced material: peripheral blood. These receptors originate from a human donor in a cohort sampled during active COVID-19.

The chain is built from TRBV13 and TRBJ2-1; TRBD2 might be the D (5 bases). The V gene lost 4 bases and the J gene lost 4 bases, with 5 bases spanning the gap. Looked up from germline, CDR1 is PRHDT and CDR2 is FYEKMQ (reference sequence). The CDR3 runs 12 residues. The CDR3 DNA reads as TGTGCCAGCAGCTCGGGATACAATGAGCAGTTCTTC. It specifies CASSSGYNEQFF.

J is TRBJ1-5 and V is TRBV27, with a weak D call TRBD1 (6 bases). Germline V gene lookup returns CDR1 MNHEY and CDR2 SMNVEV (reference sequence). The CDR3 length is 14 residues. Between the trimmed V and J ends, which lost 1 base and 5 bases, there was a span of 9 bases. For the CDR3, the DNA is TGTGCCAGCAGTTTATTGCCAGGGGATCAGCCCCAGCATTTT. Its translation is CASSLLPGDQPQHF.

The chain recombines TRBV9 with TRBJ1-2; perhaps TRBD1 as D (6 bases). The CDR3 runs 14 residues. Per the germline V gene, CDR1 is SGDLS and CDR2 is YYNGEE. The V end was cut by 4 bases, the J end by 13 bases, with 23 bases between. CDR3 in DNA: TGTGCCAGCAGCCCATCCGGGACAACCGACGCGTCCACCTTC. Residues: CASSPSGTTDASTF. Full variable domain (remainder filled in from reference TRBV9 and TRBJ1-2): DSGVTQTPKHLITATGQRVTLRCSPRSGDLSVYWYQQSLDQGLQFLIQYYNGEERAKGNILERFSAQQFPDLHSELNLSSLELGDSALYFCASSPSGTTDASTFGSGTRLTVV.

The V call is TRBV9, the J call TRBJ2-1, with D possibly TRBD2 on 6 matching bases. In germline, CDR1 is SGDLS, CDR2 YYNGEE. The CDR3 is made up of 15 amino acids. Trimming took off 3 bases at V and 4 bases at J, with 14 bases between the two ends. CDR3 protein: CASSASGTPYNEQFF. CDR3 sequence (DNA): TGTGCCAGCAGCGCCTCCGGGACTCCTTACAATGAGCAGTTCTTC.

The rearrangement joins TRBV3-1 (or the pseudogene TRBV3-2) to TRBJ2-1; 11 bases match TRBD2. The CDR3 consists of 17 residues. Germline loops: CDR1 LGHDT, CDR2 YNNKEL (reference sequence). Trimming removed 3 bases from V and 3 bases from J; junction bases left unmatched: 7. CDR3 amino acids: CASSQSSGRKGYNEQFF. CDR3 DNA sequence: TGTGCCAGCAGCCAGTCTAGCGGGAGGAAAGGCTACAATGAGCAGTTCTTC.

This chain joins TRBV6-6 and TRBJ2-5, with D tentatively TRBD2 (6 bases). Germline assignment: CDR1 MNHNY and CDR2 SVGAGI (reference sequence). The CDR3 has 13 amino acids. V lost 8 bases to trimming and J lost 5 bases, with 15 bases between them. This chain's CDR3 is CASRDSKGETQYF. CDR3 nucleotides: TGTGCCAGCCGGGACTCTAAGGGGGAGACCCAGTACTTC.

The chain has TRBV4-2 and TRBJ2-1; no clear D gene. CDR1 and CDR2 from the germline V gene are LGHNA and YNFKEQ. The CDR3 has 15 residues. V shed 4 bases and J shed 0 bases, with 10 bases lying between them. CDR3 protein: CASSPSKSSYNEQFF. Written as DNA, the CDR3 is TGTGCCAGCAGCCCTTCAAAGAGCTCCTACAATGAGCAGTTCTTC.

The J gene is TRBJ2-3, the V gene TRBV2; perhaps TRBD1 as D (6 bases). The CDR3 runs to 12 residues. V was pared by 7 bases and J by 6 bases, with 11 bases between. Germline V gene sequence: CDR1 SNHLY, CDR2 FYNNEI. This CDR3 is CASTATGDTQYF. The CDR3 nucleotides are TGTGCCAGCACCGCCACAGGGGATACGCAGTATTTT.

This chain joins TRBV7-6 and TRBJ2-3; 11 bases align to TRBD2. This CDR3 comprises 14 residues. The germline V gene encodes CDR1 SGHVS and CDR2 FNYEAQ. J was trimmed by 1 base and V by 10 bases; bases with no gene match: 4. CDR3 coding DNA: TGTGCCATACGACTAGCGGGGCGCACAGATACGCAGTATTTT. As protein: CAIRLAGRTDTQYF.

This clone was detected only once. The J gene is TRBJ1-1, the V gene TRBV4-1; weak D call: TRBD1 (6 bases). CDR3 length equals 17 residues. Germline V lookup: CDR1 MGHRA, CDR2 YSYEKL. V lost 4 bases, J lost 1 base, and 19 bases lay in between. CDR3 loop: CASSPEPTGFQNTEAFF. CDR3 in DNA: TGCGCCAGCAGCCCGGAACCGACAGGTTTCCAGAACACTGAAGCTTTCTTT.

The rearrangement links TRBV5-1 to TRBJ1-5; D unresolved. There are 13 residues in the CDR3. The germline CDR1 and CDR2 sequences are SGHRS and YFSETQ. Trimming stripped 5 bases from V and 3 bases from J, with 9 bases between. Here the CDR3 DNA reads TGCGCCAGCAGAAAAGCCACCAATCAGCCCCAGCATTTT. Protein product: CASRKATNQPQHF.

This clone came up a few times. The chain joins TRBV2 to TRBJ2-7, with 10 nucleotides matching TRBD2. The length of the CDR3 is 16 residues. Losses at the gene ends were 4 bases for V and 3 bases for J; bases not matched to a gene: 9. Per the germline V gene, CDR1 is SNHLY and CDR2 is FYNNEI. The CDR3 coding sequence is TGTGCCAGCAGTGGTGTAACTAGCGGGACCATCTACGAGCAGTACTTC. This gives the protein CASSGVTSGTIYEQYF.

This chain connects TRBV7-6 to TRBJ2-3; 7 nucleotides align to TRBD2. In germline, CDR1 is SGHVS, CDR2 FNYEAQ. The CDR3 consists of 21 residues. Losses at the gene ends were 1 base for V and 0 bases for J; bases not matched to a gene: 19. The CDR3 DNA follows: TGTGCCAGCAGCTTAGTGAGTTCTAGCGGAGATACGACCTTAAGCACAGATACGCAGTATTTT. Translated, it gives CASSLVSSSGDTTLSTDTQYF.

This chain's CDR3 is CASSESYEQYF. CDR3 coding DNA: TGTGCCAGCAGCGAGTCCTACGAGCAGTACTTC. The chain couples TRBV5-6 to TRBJ2-7; D remains ambiguous. V was shortened by 4 bases and J by 1 base, with 3 bases between the two germline ends. Germline V gene data show CDR1 as SGHDT and CDR2 as YYEEEE. The CDR3 has 11 amino acids.

The chain recombines TRBV5-4 with TRBJ2-5; D is uncertain. The germline CDR1 and CDR2 sequences are SGHNT and YYREEE (reference sequence). The CDR3 extends over 12 amino acids. Trimming removed 3 bases from V and 2 bases from J, with 5 bases in between. The CDR3, as DNA: TGTGCCAGCAGCTCGGTACAAGAGACCCAGTACTTC. This translates into CASSSVQETQYF.

The rearrangement joins TRBV2 to TRBJ2-7; D is ambiguous. Germline V gene data show CDR1 as SNHLY and CDR2 as FYNNEI. This CDR3 is 13 amino acids long. Trimming removed 6 bases from V and 5 bases from J, with 14 bases in between. CDR3 sequence reads: CASSSHVYHEQYF. The CDR3 nucleotides read TGTGCCAGCAGCTCCCACGTCTACCACGAGCAGTACTTC.

As for this clone: A junction boundary mismatches the germline segment, possibly from a read error. The chain couples TRBV12-3 or TRBV12-4 to TRBJ2-7; 8 bases fit TRBD1. The CDR3 totals 12 residues. The CDR3: CASSAPGQDDYF. CDR3 sequence (DNA): TGTGCCAGCAGTGCACCGGGACAGGACGATTATTTC.

This chain links TRBV2 with TRBJ2-7; the match to TRBD1 covers 9 bases. The ends lost 10 bases at V and 0 bases at J; junction bases unmatched: 10. This CDR3 contains 15 residues. Per the germline V gene, CDR1 is SNHLY and CDR2 is FYNNEI. CDR3 loop: CANYLGQGSSYEQYF. The DNA of the CDR3 is TGTGCCAACTATCTAGGACAGGGGAGCTCCTACGAGCAGTACTTC.

This clone was counted a single time. The chain combines TRBV6-4 with TRBJ1-4; D remains unclear. V dropped 9 bases and J dropped 0 bases, with 14 bases sitting between them. CDR3 length: 15 amino acids. Germline loops: CDR1 MRHNA, CDR2 SNTAGT. CDR3 protein: CASRRTASTNEKLFF. In DNA form, the CDR3 reads TGTGCCAGTCGTCGGACTGCCTCAACTAATGAAAAACTGTTTTTT.

This clone appeared a few times. V and J are TRBV6-6 and TRBJ1-5; TRBD1 agrees at 10 bases. Germline V lookup: CDR1 MNHNY, CDR2 SVGAGI (reference sequence). The CDR3 sequence is 15 residues long. The V and J ends lost 5 bases and 7 bases, in that order; junction bases with no gene match: 8. The CDR3 spells CASSHGTGVRQPQHF. CDR3 sequence (DNA): TGTGCCAGCAGTCACGGGACAGGGGTCAGACAGCCCCAGCATTTT.

This chain uses TRBV28 with TRBJ1-1; TRBD1 aligns across 7 bases. CDR3 length: 13 amino acids. Germline CDR1 MDHEN, CDR2 SYDVKM. The J segment lost 4 bases and the V segment lost 4 bases, leaving 3 bases of the junction unmatched. The CDR3 here is CASSSQGITEAFF. Written as DNA, the CDR3 is TGTGCCAGCAGTTCACAGGGGATCACTGAAGCTTTCTTT.